Given below is one T cell receptor (beta chain) in context. Its specificity is not known. The V end lost 6 bases, the J end lost 3 bases, and 11 bases lay between the germline ends. The CDR3 loop spans 13 amino acids. Germline V lookup: CDR1 ENHRY, CDR2 SYGVKD. The source of the sample is a study of blood T cells in healthy people across ages. A sample-barcoded 5' primer and a J-beta primer mix were used in a second PCR of about 7 to 12 cycles. Any given sample supplied a minimum of 3 million CDR3-containing paired-end reads. A single record per CDR3 protein comes from TCRdb applying MiXCR to the 5' RACE reads. The data show about 1.8 million distinct CDR3 sequences, roughly 49% seen once. Regarding the study as a whole: A strong correlation was found between TCR beta diversity and the percentage of naive T cells.

The sequencing input was blood. The genes are TRBV10-3 and TRBJ1-1; possible D gene TRBD1, 6 bases. This TCR was recovered from a middle-aged woman in good health. The CDR3 here is CAISVDRHTEAFF. DNA of the CDR3: TGTGCCATCAGCGTCGACAGGCACACTGAAGCTTTCTTT.